The next 3 T cell receptor beta chains were all read from a single sample in a study of cytomegalovirus exposure and HLA in healthy donors. PCR amplification relied on 60 Vbeta primers (plus 13 Jbeta primers). TCRdb's copy holds only in-frame clones and misses some; the assay was immunoSEQ multiplex PCR. The repertoire holds 110,000 to 150,000 clones, with about 84% as singletons. The sample taken for sequencing was PBMCs. These receptors originate from a male donor in good health and CMV-seronegative.

The V gene is TRBV6-5, the J gene TRBJ2-7, with D hard to call. Trimming cost V 0 bases and J 4 bases, with 16 bases left between them. The V gene's germline CDR1 is MNHEY and CDR2 SVGAGI. CDR3 length: 16 residues. The CDR3 DNA follows: TGTGCCAGCAGTTACTCTTCGGGTTTATTGATTTACGAGCAGTACTTC. Translation gives CASSYSSGLLIYEQYF.

CDR3: CASSLSGRADTQYF. The CDR3, as DNA: TGTGCCAGCAGTTTAAGCGGGAGGGCAGATACGCAGTATTTT. This chain links TRBV5-6 with TRBJ2-3; 10 positions match TRBD2. J was trimmed by 4 bases and V by 5 bases; bases with no gene match: 4. This CDR3 is built from 14 residues. From germline, CDR1 is SGHDT and CDR2 YYEEEE.

The CDR3 nucleotides are TGTGCCAGCAGCTTCGGGAGTAACCGGGAGACCCAGTACTTC. Protein sequence: CASSFGSNRETQYF. This chain uses TRBV28 with TRBJ2-5, with D perhaps TRBD2 (6 bases). Trimming removed 6 bases from V and 5 bases from J, with 16 bases in between. Per the germline V gene, CDR1 is MDHEN and CDR2 is SYDVKM. The CDR3 sequence is 14 residues long.